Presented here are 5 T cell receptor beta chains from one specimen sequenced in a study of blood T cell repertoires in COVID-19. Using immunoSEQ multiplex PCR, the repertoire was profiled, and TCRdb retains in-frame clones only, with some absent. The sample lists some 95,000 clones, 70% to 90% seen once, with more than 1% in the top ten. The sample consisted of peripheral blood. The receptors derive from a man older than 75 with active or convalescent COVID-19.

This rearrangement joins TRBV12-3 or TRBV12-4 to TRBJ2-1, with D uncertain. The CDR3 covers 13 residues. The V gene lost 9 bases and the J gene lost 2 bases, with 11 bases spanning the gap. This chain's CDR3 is CASLRDTYNEQFF. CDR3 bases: TGTGCCAGTCTCCGAGACACCTACAATGAGCAGTTCTTC.

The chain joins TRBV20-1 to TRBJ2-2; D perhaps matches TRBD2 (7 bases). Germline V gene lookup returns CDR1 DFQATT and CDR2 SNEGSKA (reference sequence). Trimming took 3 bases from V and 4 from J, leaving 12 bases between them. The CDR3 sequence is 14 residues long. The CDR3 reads CSASSGEGTGELFF. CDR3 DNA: TGCAGTGCTAGTTCAGGGGAGGGCACCGGGGAGCTGTTTTTT.

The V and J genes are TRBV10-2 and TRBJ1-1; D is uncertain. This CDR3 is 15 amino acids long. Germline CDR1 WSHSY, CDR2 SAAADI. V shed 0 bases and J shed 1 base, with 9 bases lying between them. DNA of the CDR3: TGCGCCAGCAGTGAGTCTGCGAGGAGGAACACTGAAGCTTTCTTT. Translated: CASSESARRNTEAFF.

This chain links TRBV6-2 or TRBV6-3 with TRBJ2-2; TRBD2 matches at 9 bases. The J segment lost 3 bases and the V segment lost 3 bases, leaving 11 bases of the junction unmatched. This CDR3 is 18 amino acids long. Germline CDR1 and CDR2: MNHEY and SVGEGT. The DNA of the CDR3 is TGTGCCAGCAGTTATACGGGAAAGCGGGAGGCGGACACCGGGGAGCTGTTTTTT. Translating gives CASSYTGKREADTGELFF.

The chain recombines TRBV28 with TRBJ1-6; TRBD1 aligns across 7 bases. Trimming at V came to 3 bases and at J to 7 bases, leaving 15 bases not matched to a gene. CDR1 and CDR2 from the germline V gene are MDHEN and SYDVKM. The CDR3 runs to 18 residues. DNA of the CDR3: TGTGCCAGCAGTTTTATAATGGGACAGCCGAATGGGAATTCACCCCTCCACTTT. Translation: CASSFIMGQPNGNSPLHF.